This TCR beta chain was recovered during a study of blood T cell repertoires in COVID-19. Study context: Acute-phase and convalescent COVID-19 samples originated in the United States, Italy and Spain.

Original analysis: Amplification of reference gene primers was used by the study to estimate nucleated cell counts. Profiled with immunoSEQ multiplex PCR; TCRdb holds only in-frame clones, not every one. That table is the source of V, J and clone size, and D and trimming were worked out from the DNA. The top ten clones hold approximately 4% of a sample with tens of thousands of clones, approximately 90% of them seen once. CDR1 and CDR2 (germline): GTSNPN, SVGIG (reference sequence). The germline V and J ends were trimmed by 3 bases and 1 base, with 9 bases remaining between them. This CDR3 is built from 13 residues. This clone was recorded only once.

This rearrangement joins TRBV30 to TRBJ1-1; tentatively, D is TRBD1 (5 bases). The sequence was collected from a human donor in a cohort sampled during active COVID-19. The specimen sequenced was peripheral blood. The CDR3 here is CAWSATGNTEAFF. CDR3 nucleotide sequence: TGTGCCTGGAGCGCCACAGGGAACACTGAAGCTTTCTTT.